Listed below are T cell receptor beta chains from one sample, sequenced in a study of memory CD4+ T cells and cytomegalovirus serostatus. The repertoire was sequenced with immunoSEQ multiplex PCR; TCRdb's copy has only in-frame clones and lacks some. The repertoire holds tens of thousands of clones, with over 70% as singletons. Sequencing was carried out using memory CD4+ T cells from blood. The receptors come from an adult in good health and CMV-seropositive. Both conserved end residues are part of each CDR3. D genes are given only for firm matches. Some rows have no size entry. The others give once, few or many, or a class for an expanded clone.

TRBJ1-1,TRBV25-1,once,.,CASSEIGTGLEAFF,TGTGCCAGCAGTGAAATAGGAACAGGGTTAGAAGCTTTCTTT
TRBJ2-7,TRBV5-8,.,.,CASRLLRTPRRSYEQYF,TGTGCCAGCAGACTACTACGGACACCTCGTCGGTCATACGAGCAGTACTTC
TRBJ2-3,TRBV7-2,.,.,CASSLDPTTQYF,TGTGCCAGCAGCTTAGACCCTACTACGCAGTATTTT
TRBJ2-2,TRBV4-3,.,TRBD2,CASSLYAGLAGATGELFF,TGCGCCAGCAGCCTCTACGCGGGACTAGCGGGAGCGACCGGGGAGCTGTTTTTT
TRBJ2-1,TRBV29-1,.,TRBD1,CSVRTGRPYNEQFF,TGCAGCGTCCGGACAGGACGACCCTACAATGAGCAGTTCTTC
TRBJ2-6,TRBV5-8,.,.,CASSRFRGAGANVLTF,TGTGCCAGCAGCAGATTCAGGGGTGCCGGGGCCAACGTCCTGACTTTC
TRBJ1-2,TRBV9,.,TRBD1,CASSPQDRGRSGYTF,TGTGCCAGCAGCCCGCAGGACAGGGGAAGAAGTGGCTACACCTTC
TRBJ2-2,TRBV2,.,.,CASSRTDTGELFF,TGTGCCAGCAGCAGGACAGACACCGGGGAGCTGTTTTTT
TRBJ1-5,TRBV28,.,.,CASSPTQGSYSNQPQHF,TGTGCCAGCAGTCCCACACAGGGCTCCTATAGCAATCAGCCCCAGCATTTT
TRBJ2-1,TRBV7-2,.,.,CASRPPGRWDNEQFF,TGTGCCAGCAGGCCCCCTGGGAGGTGGGACAATGAGCAGTTCTTC
TRBJ2-2,TRBV30,.,.,CAWRYGLTGELFF,TGTGCCTGGAGGTACGGGCTGACCGGGGAGCTGTTTTTT
TRBJ2-3,TRBV19,.,.,CASSIHLGNTQYF,TGTGCCAGTAGTATCCATCTAGGGAATACGCAGTATTTT
TRBJ2-5,TRBV4-1,.,.,CASSPLHRGGETQYF,TGCGCCAGCAGCCCCCTTCACAGGGGAGGAGAGACCCAGTACTTC
TRBJ1-1,TRBV4-2,.,.,CASSQEFRGTEAFF,TGTGCCAGCAGCCAAGAATTTCGGGGCACTGAAGCTTTCTTT
TRBJ2-5,TRBV5-1,few,.,CASSLATGRETQYF,TGCGCCAGCAGCTTGGCAACAGGGAGAGAGACCCAGTACTTC
TRBJ1-5,TRBV19,.,TRBD1,CASSPDRVSNQPQHF,TGTGCCAGTAGCCCCGACAGGGTCAGCAATCAGCCCCAGCATTTT
TRBJ2-6,TRBV1,few,.,CTSSRRDPGANVLTF,TGCACCAGTAGTCGTAGGGACCCTGGGGCCAACGTCCTGACTTTC
TRBJ1-2,TRBV27,.,.,CASSLFGERGYGYTF,TGTGCCAGCAGTTTATTTGGGGAGAGGGGCTATGGCTACACCTTC
TRBJ2-5,TRBV5-6,once,.,CASSLAGVRETQYF,TGTGCCAGCAGCTTGGCGGGGGTAAGGGAGACCCAGTACTTC
TRBJ1-5,TRBV2,.,.,CASKGGGSNQPQHF,TGTGCCAGCAAAGGGGGAGGTAGCAATCAGCCCCAGCATTTT
TRBJ2-5,TRBV10-3,.,.,CAISRGQQETQYF,TGTGCCATCAGTCGGGGCCAACAAGAGACCCAGTACTTC
TRBJ1-1,TRBV7-2,few,.,CASSRPGANEAFF,TGTGCCAGCAGCCGCCCGGGAGCGAATGAAGCTTTCTTT
TRBJ1-2,TRBV19,.,TRBD1,CASSPRTGDGYTF,TGTGCCAGTAGTCCCAGGACAGGGGATGGCTACACCTTC
TRBJ1-1,TRBV2,many,TRBD1,CASSLETGGEAFF,TGTGCCAGCAGTCTCGAGACAGGGGGTGAAGCTTTCTTT
TRBJ2-2,TRBV7-2,once,.,CASSLGGSFTGELFF,TGTGCCAGCAGCTTAGGTGGCTCTTTCACCGGGGAGCTGTTTTTT
TRBJ2-1,TRBV10-1,.,.,CASSFDNEQFF,TGCGCCAGCAGTTTCGACAATGAGCAGTTCTTC
TRBJ2-6,TRBV30,.,TRBD1,CAWGQGWSGANVLTF,TGTGCCTGGGGACAGGGGTGGTCTGGGGCCAACGTCCTGACTTTC
TRBJ1-5,TRBV6-5,.,TRBD1,CASSFDRDDQPQHF,TGTGCCAGCAGTTTCGACAGGGACGACCAGCCCCAGCATTTT
TRBJ2-1,TRBV5-1,few,TRBD2,CASSPTGTSGIWPNEQFF,TGCGCCAGCAGCCCAACCGGGACTAGCGGAATTTGGCCTAATGAGCAGTTCTTC
TRBJ1-2,TRBV6-5,few,.,CASSYRGEGGYTF,TGTGCCAGCAGTTACCGGGGGGAGGGTGGCTACACCTTC
TRBJ1-1,TRBV5-1,.,.,CASSKGQNTEAFF,TGCGCCAGCAGCAAGGGACAAAACACTGAAGCTTTCTTT
TRBJ2-3,TRBV18,.,.,CASSPRQGGIDTQYF,TGTGCCAGCTCACCACGTCAGGGGGGAATAGATACGCAGTATTTT
TRBJ1-2,TRBV4-3,.,.,CASSQGPGAGGYTF,TGCGCCAGCAGCCAAGGACCAGGAGCGGGGGGCTACACCTTC
TRBJ1-2,TRBV7-9,.,.,CASSLARQDRGYTF,TGTGCCAGCAGCTTAGCGCGACAAGATAGGGGCTACACCTTC
TRBJ2-2,TRBV18,once,.,CASSLTPQALSGAGELFF,TGTGCCAGCTCACTCACCCCACAGGCCCTAAGTGGGGCCGGGGAGCTGTTTTTT
TRBJ2-3,TRBV19,few,.,CASSIGSPVTDTQYF,TGTGCCAGTAGTATTGGGTCGCCGGTCACAGATACGCAGTATTTT
TRBJ1-2,TRBV9,.,TRBD1,CASSATGRLLGYTF,TGTGCCAGCAGTGCGACAGGGAGGCTACTGGGCTACACCTTC
TRBJ1-4,TRBV7-2,once,.,CASSLIPGATNEKLFF,TGTGCCAGCAGCTTAATCCCGGGTGCAACTAATGAAAAACTGTTTTTT
TRBJ1-1,TRBV6-5,.,TRBD1,CASSYSTQGADTEAFF,TGTGCCAGCAGTTACTCGACTCAGGGGGCCGACACTGAAGCTTTCTTT
TRBJ2-3,TRBV25-1,.,.,CASSVGDTQYF,TGTGCCAGCAGTGTCGGAGATACGCAGTATTTT
TRBJ2-7,TRBV7-3,.,.,CASSLMAASTGEQYF,TGTGCCAGCAGCTTAATGGCGGCCTCCACGGGAGAGCAGTACTTC
TRBJ2-7,TRBV30,.,.,CAWSVQVHYEQYF,TGTGCCTGGAGTGTCCAAGTACACTACGAGCAGTACTTC
TRBJ2-2,TRBV9,.,.,CASSVLPGNTGELFF,TGTGCCAGCAGCGTTTTACCGGGGAACACCGGGGAGCTGTTTTTT
TRBJ2-7,TRBV28,.,TRBD2,CASSSTSVTYEQYF,TGTGCCAGCAGTTCGACTAGCGTGACCTACGAGCAGTACTTC
TRBJ2-3,TRBV5-4,.,.,CASSPGSHSTDTQYF,TGTGCCAGCAGCCCCGGGTCCCATTCGACAGATACGCAGTATTTT
TRBJ2-1,TRBV7-9,.,.,CASIGRERATYNEQFF,TGTGCCAGCATCGGAAGGGAGCGGGCCACCTACAATGAGCAGTTCTTC
TRBJ2-2,TRBV6-6,.,.,CASREQGVGTGELFF,TGTGCCAGCAGAGAACAGGGCGTAGGCACCGGGGAGCTGTTTTTT
TRBJ2-1,TRBV2,few,TRBD2,CASSRLAGNNEQFF,TGTGCCAGCTCTAGGCTAGCGGGAAACAATGAGCAGTTCTTC
TRBJ2-1,TRBV28,.,TRBD2,CAMSGRRSSYNEQFF,TGTGCCATGAGCGGGAGAAGGAGTTCCTACAATGAGCAGTTCTTC
TRBJ1-2,TRBV27,.,.,CASRTGSFGYTF,TGTGCCAGCAGGACAGGTTCTTTTGGCTACACCTTC
TRBJ2-3,TRBV14,.,.,CASSQDSGIWHFFTDTQYF,TGTGCCAGCAGCCAAGATTCCGGGATTTGGCACTTTTTCACAGATACGCAGTATTTT
TRBJ2-1,TRBV7-8,.,.,CASGSRTYNEQFF,TGTGCCAGCGGGTCGAGGACCTACAATGAGCAGTTCTTC
TRBJ2-5,TRBV30,.,.,CAWSVGGPGGTQYF,TGTGCCTGGAGTGTCGGGGGGCCAGGTGGGACCCAGTACTTC
TRBJ2-3,TRBV20-1,.,.,CKVNLADTQYF,TGCAAGGTTAACCTCGCAGATACGCAGTATTTT